This TCR beta chain was profiled in a study of Graves' ophthalmopathy and Graves' hyperthyroidism. A duration under 3 months, NOSPECS ≥4, CAS ≥3 and moderate-to-severe activity characterized the donors with ophthalmopathy. Other autoimmune diseases, uncontrolled infections, pregnancy or lactation led to the exclusion of patients. Diagnosis was based on clinical symptoms, serum thyroxine, TRAb, thyroid ultrasound and orbital computed tomography. Trimming pared 0 bases from V and 5 bases from J, leaving 17 bases between. The CDR3 totals 15 residues. Germline CDR1 reads DFQATT; CDR2 reads SNEGSKA (reference sequence). Amplification targeted the TCR beta CDR3 regions, with RNA transcripts as the source material. The first round was an RT-PCR with HTBI primers, and the second round was a multiplex PCR. One entry per CDR3 protein, called by TCRdb with MiXCR from the multiplex PCR reads. The table lists approximately 45,000 distinct CDR3 sequences, around 45% of them singletons, with about 24% in the top ten.

The sequenced sample was peripheral blood. V gene TRBV20-1 combines with J gene TRBJ2-7; a possible D gene is TRBD1 (5 bases). The receptor comes from an adult man with Graves' ophthalmopathy. The CDR3 sequence: CSARDRLGRPHEQYF. The CDR3 coding sequence is TGCAGTGCTAGAGATCGGTTGGGGCGGCCACACGAGCAGTACTTC.